The TCR beta chain described here comes from a study of blood T cell repertoires in COVID-19. The overall study: COVID-19 samples collected from the United States, Italy and Spain covered acute and convalescent phases. The cDNA or gDNA used as material had been derived from T cells, B-cell-depleted T cells, or PBMCs.

This clone was seen only once. Original methodology: Nucleated cell number was recorded as an estimate derived from reference gene primer amplification. The data were produced by immunoSEQ multiplex PCR, yet TCRdb's version contains in-frame clones alone and is incomplete. That table is the source of V, J and clone size, and D and trimming were worked out from the DNA. Among tens of thousands of clones listed, 70% to 90% were seen once. Germline-derived CDR1 and CDR2 are SQVTM and ANQGSEA. V was pared by 6 bases and J by 6 bases, with 10 bases of the junction left unmatched. The length of the CDR3 is 13 residues.

Sequenced input: peripheral blood. V is TRBV29-1 and J is TRBJ2-7; TRBD2 matches at 8 bases. The clonotype originates from a woman at least 80 years old with active COVID-19. The CDR3 bases are TGCAGCGTCGGCGGGACTAGTTCATCCGAGCAGTACTTC. Residues: CSVGGTSSSEQYF.